This TCR beta chain came from a study of post-analysis software for immune sequencing data. As for the study in general: Relapsing-remitting, secondary progressive and progressive-relapsing courses of multiple sclerosis were included. Findings and limits, study-wide: Significantly decreased normalized Chao1 diversity was recorded for multiple sclerosis patients relative to controls. TRBV5-6, TRBV5-1 and TRBV20-1 were among a handful of TRBV segments more frequent in patients than controls.

TCR beta libraries were prepared from cDNA with unique molecular identifiers. When about 0.9 to 10 million T cells were used, they gave roughly 500,000 cDNA molecules. Via MiXCR, TCRdb re-called the PCR reads, giving one row per CDR3 protein. The sample contains roughly 730,000 distinct CDR3 sequences, just under 30% of which appear only once. The length of the CDR3 is 13 residues. The V gene lost 6 bases and the J gene lost 1 base, with 12 bases spanning the gap. Germline V gene lookup returns CDR1 DFQATT and CDR2 SNEGSKA (reference sequence). Concerning this clonotype itself: Its antigen is not known.

The sequencing sample was made of blood. The receptor was derived from a girl under 18 with multiple sclerosis. V and J are TRBV20-1 and TRBJ1-1, with no clear D. CDR3 amino acids: CSATRPANTEAFF. The CDR3, as DNA: TGCAGTGCCACACGGCCGGCGAACACTGAAGCTTTCTTT.